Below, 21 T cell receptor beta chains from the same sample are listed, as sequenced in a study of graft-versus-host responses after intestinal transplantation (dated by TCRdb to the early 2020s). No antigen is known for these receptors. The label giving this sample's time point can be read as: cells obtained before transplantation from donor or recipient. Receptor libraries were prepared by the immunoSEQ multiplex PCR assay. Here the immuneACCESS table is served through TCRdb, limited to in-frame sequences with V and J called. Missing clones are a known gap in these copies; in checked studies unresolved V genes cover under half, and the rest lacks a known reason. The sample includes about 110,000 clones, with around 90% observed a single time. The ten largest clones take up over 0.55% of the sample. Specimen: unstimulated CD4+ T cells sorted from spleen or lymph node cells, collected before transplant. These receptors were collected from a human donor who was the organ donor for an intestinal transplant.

This CDR3 reads CASSLGAGVGNTQYF. For the CDR3, the DNA is TGTGCCAGCAGCTTAGGTGCGGGAGTGGGGAATACGCAGTATTTT. This chain uses TRBV7-2 with TRBJ2-3; TRBD2 matches 7 bases. This CDR3 comprises 15 residues. The V and J ends lost 1 base and 7 bases, in that order; junction bases with no gene match: 8. The germline gives CDR1 SGHTA, CDR2 FQGNSA.

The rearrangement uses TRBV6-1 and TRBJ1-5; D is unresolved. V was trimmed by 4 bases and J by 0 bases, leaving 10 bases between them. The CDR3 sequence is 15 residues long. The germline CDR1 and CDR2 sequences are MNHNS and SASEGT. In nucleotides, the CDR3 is TGTGCCAGCAGTGTCGACGGGCGTAGCAATCAGCCCCAGCATTTT. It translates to CASSVDGRSNQPQHF.

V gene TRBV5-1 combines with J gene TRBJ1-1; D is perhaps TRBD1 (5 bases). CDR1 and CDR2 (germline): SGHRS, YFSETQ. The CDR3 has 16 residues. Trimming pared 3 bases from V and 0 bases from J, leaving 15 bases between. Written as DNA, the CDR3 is TGCGCCAGCAGCTGGGGGGACGACCTCATGAACACTGAAGCTTTCTTT. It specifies CASSWGDDLMNTEAFF.

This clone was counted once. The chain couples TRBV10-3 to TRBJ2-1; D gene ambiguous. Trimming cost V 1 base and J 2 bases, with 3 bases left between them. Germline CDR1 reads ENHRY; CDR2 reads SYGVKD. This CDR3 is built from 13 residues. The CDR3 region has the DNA TGTGCCATCAGTGAGTACGCCTACAATGAGCAGTTCTTC. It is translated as CAISEYAYNEQFF.

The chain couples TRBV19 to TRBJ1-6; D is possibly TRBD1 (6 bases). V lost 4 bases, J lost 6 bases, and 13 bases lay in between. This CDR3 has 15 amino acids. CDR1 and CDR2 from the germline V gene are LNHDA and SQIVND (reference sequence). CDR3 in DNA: TGTGCCAGTAGTACCCCCGGGGGCGGTAATTCACCCCTCCACTTT. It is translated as CASSTPGGGNSPLHF.

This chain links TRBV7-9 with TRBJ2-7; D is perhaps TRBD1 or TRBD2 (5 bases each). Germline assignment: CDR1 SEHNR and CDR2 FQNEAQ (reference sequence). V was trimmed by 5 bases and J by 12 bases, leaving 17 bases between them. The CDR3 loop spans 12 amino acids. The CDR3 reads CASSPGAIQWYF. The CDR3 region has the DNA TGTGCCAGCAGCCCCGGGGCTATCCAGTGGTACTTC. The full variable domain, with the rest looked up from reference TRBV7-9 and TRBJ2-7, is DTGVSQNPRHKITKRGQNVTFRCDPISEHNRLYWYRQTLGQGPEFLTYFQNEAQLEKSRLLSDRFSAERPKGSFSTLEIQRTEQGDSAMYLCASSPGAIQWYFGPGTRLTVT.

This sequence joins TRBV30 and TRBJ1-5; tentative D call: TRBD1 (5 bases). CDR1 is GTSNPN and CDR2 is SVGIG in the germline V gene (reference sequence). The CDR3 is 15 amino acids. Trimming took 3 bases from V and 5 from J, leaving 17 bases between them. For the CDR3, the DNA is TGTGCCTGGAGCGCCCAGGACGGGGCCTATCAGCCCCAGCATTTT. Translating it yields CAWSAQDGAYQPQHF. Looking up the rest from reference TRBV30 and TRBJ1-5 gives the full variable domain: SQTIHQWPATLVQPVGSPLSLECTVEGTSNPNLYWYRQAAGRGLQLLFYSVGIGQISSEVPQNLSASRPQDRQFILSSKKLLLSDSGFYLCAWSAQDGAYQPQHFGDGTRLSIL.

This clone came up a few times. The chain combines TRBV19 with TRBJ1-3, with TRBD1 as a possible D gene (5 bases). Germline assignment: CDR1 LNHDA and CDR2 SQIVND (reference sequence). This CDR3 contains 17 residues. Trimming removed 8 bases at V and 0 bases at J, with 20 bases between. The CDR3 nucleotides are TGTGCCAGTTCCCGGGACGGCCTGATAGTCTCTGGAAACACCATATATTTT. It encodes CASSRDGLIVSGNTIYF.

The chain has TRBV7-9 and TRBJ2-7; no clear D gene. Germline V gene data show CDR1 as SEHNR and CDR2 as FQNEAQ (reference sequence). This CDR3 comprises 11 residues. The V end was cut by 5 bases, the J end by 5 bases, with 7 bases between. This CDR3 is CASSPQNEQYF. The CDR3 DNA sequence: TGTGCCAGCAGCCCCCAGAACGAGCAGTACTTC.

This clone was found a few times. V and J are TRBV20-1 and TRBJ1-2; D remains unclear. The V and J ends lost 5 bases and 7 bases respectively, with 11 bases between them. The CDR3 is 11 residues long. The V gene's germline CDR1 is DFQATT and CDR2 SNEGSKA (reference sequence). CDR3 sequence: CSAYQETGYTF. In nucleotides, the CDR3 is TGCAGTGCTTATCAGGAGACTGGCTACACCTTC.

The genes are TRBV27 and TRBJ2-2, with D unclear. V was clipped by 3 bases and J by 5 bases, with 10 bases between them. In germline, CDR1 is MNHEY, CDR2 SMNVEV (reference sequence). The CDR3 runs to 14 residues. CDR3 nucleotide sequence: TGTGCCAGCAGTTTTACCCCCGGTACCGGGGAGCTGTTTTTT. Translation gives CASSFTPGTGELFF.

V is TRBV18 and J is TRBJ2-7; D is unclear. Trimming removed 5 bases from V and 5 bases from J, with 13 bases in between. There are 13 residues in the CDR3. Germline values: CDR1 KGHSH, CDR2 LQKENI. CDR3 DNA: TGTGCCAGCTCAGCATCCATAGTGGACGAGCAGTACTTC. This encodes CASSASIVDEQYF.

The CDR3: CASSSGGTGGNEQFF. In DNA form, the CDR3 reads TGTGCCAGTAGTTCCGGTGGGACAGGGGGCAATGAGCAGTTCTTC. The chain links TRBV19 to TRBJ2-1; 11 bases fit TRBD1. The germline gives CDR1 LNHDA, CDR2 SQIVND (reference sequence). V shed 5 bases and J 6 bases; nucleotides not matched to a gene: 6. The CDR3 is 15 residues long.

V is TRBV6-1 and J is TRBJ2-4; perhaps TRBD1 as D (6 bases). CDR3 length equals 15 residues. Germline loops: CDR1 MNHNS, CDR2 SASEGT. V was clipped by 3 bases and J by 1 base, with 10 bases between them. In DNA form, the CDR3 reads TGTGCCAGCAGTGAGGGGGCAATCGCCAAAAACATTCAGTACTTC. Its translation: CASSEGAIAKNIQYF.

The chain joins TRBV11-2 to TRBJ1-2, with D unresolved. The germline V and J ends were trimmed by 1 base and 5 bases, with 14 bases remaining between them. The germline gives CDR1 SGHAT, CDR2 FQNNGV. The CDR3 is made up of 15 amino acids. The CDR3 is CASSLAARTEYGYTF. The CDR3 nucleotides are TGTGCCAGCAGCTTAGCTGCTCGGACGGAGTATGGCTACACCTTC.

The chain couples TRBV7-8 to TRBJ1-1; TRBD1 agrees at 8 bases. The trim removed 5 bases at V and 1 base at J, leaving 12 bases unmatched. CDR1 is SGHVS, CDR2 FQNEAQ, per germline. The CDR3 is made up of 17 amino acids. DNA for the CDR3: TGTGCCAGCAGCCCTCACGCAGGGACAGGCAGGAACACTGAAGCTTTCTTT. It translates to CASSPHAGTGRNTEAFF.

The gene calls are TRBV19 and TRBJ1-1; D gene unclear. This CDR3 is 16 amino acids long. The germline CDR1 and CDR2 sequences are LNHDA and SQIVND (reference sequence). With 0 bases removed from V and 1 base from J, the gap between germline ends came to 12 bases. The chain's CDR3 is CASSIDSGKGNTEAFF. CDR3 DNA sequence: TGTGCCAGTAGTATAGATTCAGGTAAGGGGAACACTGAAGCTTTCTTT.

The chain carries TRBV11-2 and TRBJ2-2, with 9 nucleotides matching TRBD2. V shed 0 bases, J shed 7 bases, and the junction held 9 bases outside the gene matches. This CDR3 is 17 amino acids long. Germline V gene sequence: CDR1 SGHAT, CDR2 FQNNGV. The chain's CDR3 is CASSLDSLAGRSGELFF. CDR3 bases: TGTGCCAGCAGCTTAGATAGCCTAGCGGGACGAAGCGGGGAGCTGTTTTTT.

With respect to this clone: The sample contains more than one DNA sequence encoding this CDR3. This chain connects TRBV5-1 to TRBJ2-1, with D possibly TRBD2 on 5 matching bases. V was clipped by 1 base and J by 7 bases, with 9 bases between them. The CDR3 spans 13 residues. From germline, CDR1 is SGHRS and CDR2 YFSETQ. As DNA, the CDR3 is TGCGCCAGCAGCTTGATCCCGGGGAATGAGCAGTTCTTC. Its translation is CASSLIPGNEQFF. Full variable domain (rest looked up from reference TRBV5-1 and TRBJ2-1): KAGVTQTPRYLIKTRGQQVTLSCSPISGHRSVSWYQQTPGQGLQFLFEYFSETQRNKGNFPGRFSGRQFSNSRSEMNVSTLELGDSALYLCASSLIPGNEQFFGPGTRLTVL.

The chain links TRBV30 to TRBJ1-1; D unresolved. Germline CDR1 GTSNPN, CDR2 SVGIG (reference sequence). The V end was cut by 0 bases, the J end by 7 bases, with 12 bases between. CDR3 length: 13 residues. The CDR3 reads CAWSVDRILEAFF. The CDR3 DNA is TGTGCCTGGAGTGTCGACCGGATTCTTGAAGCTTTCTTT.

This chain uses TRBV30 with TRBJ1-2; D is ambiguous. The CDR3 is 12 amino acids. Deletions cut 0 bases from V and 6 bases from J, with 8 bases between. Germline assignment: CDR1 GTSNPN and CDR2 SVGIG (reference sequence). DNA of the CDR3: TGTGCCTGGAGTGTATTGCTAAATGGCTACACCTTC. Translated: CAWSVLLNGYTF. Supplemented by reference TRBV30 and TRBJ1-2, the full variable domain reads SQTIHQWPATLVQPVGSPLSLECTVEGTSNPNLYWYRQAAGRGLQLLFYSVGIGQISSEVPQNLSASRPQDRQFILSSKKLLLSDSGFYLCAWSVLLNGYTFGSGTRLTVV.